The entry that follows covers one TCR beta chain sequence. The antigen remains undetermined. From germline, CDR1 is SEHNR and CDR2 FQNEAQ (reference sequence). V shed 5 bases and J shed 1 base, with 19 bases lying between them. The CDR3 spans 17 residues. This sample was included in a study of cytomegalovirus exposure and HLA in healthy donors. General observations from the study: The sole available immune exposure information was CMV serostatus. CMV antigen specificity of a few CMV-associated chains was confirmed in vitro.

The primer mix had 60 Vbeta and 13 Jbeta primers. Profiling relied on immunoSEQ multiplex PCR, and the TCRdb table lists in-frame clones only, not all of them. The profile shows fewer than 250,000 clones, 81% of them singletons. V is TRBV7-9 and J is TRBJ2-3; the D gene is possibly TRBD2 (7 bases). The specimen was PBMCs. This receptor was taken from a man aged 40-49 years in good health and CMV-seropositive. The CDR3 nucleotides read TGTGCCAGCAGCCCCGGGCCCGGAGGGGGGGGCACAGATACGCAGTATTTT. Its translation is CASSPGPGGGGTDTQYF.